The 15 T cell receptor beta chains presented below share a single source sample, sequenced in a study of cytomegalovirus exposure and HLA in healthy donors. The PCR made use of 60 Vbeta and 13 Jbeta primers. Sequenced by immunoSEQ multiplex PCR; TCRdb stores in-frame clones only, minus some. Counted here are 180,000 or so clones, approximately 84% occurring once; the ten biggest clones make up 1.2% to 1.5%. The sequenced sample was PBMCs. These receptor sequences come from a girl aged 5-17 years in good health and CMV-seropositive.

V is TRBV27 and J is TRBJ1-2, with TRBD1 matching over 7 bases. V dropped 7 bases and J dropped 4; count of bases not matched to a gene: 6. Germline V gene sequence: CDR1 MNHEY, CDR2 SMNVEV (reference sequence). This CDR3 spans 13 amino acids. DNA for the CDR3: TGTGCCAGCACCGCGACAGGGAGCTATGGCTACACCTTC. This encodes CASTATGSYGYTF.

The rearrangement links TRBV30 to TRBJ2-1; 11 bases align to TRBD2. This CDR3 contains 15 residues. The V and J ends lost 2 bases and 5 bases, in that order; junction bases with no gene match: 5. Germline CDR1 is GTSNPN and CDR2 is SVGIG (reference sequence). CDR3 bases: TGTGCCTGGAGTAACAAGGGACTAGCGGACAATGAGCAGTTCTTC. Amino acid sequence: CAWSNKGLADNEQFF.

V is TRBV6-5 and J is TRBJ1-1, with D possibly being TRBD1 (6 bases). Trimming took off 6 bases at V and 2 bases at J, with 10 bases between the two ends. This CDR3 is 13 amino acids long. Germline V gene sequence: CDR1 MNHEY, CDR2 SVGAGI. The CDR3 nucleotides read TGTGCCAGCAGCGCACAGGGAAACACTGAAGCTTTCTTT. It translates to CASSAQGNTEAFF.

The rearrangement uses TRBV6-1 and TRBJ2-3; D uncertain. This CDR3 region has 11 residues. The germline CDR1 and CDR2 sequences are MNHNS and SASEGT. Trimming cost V 5 bases and J 5 bases, with 5 bases left between them. CDR3 nucleotides: TGTGCCAGCAGTAACAAAGATACGCAGTATTTT. Its translation: CASSNKDTQYF.

The genes are TRBV5-6 and TRBJ2-4; a weak D match, TRBD2 (7 bases). V was clipped by 0 bases and J by 0 bases, with 13 bases between them. This CDR3 spans 17 amino acids. CDR1 is SGHDT, CDR2 YYEEEE, per germline. This CDR3 is CASSLGGRGIAKNIQYF. CDR3 coding DNA: TGTGCCAGCAGCTTGGGGGGGCGGGGGATAGCCAAAAACATTCAGTACTTC.

This clone was observed a handful of times. This chain joins TRBV15 and TRBJ1-4; 10 positions agree with TRBD1. The CDR3 is 16 amino acids. The germline CDR1 and CDR2 sequences are LNHNV and YYDKDF (reference sequence). V shed 2 bases, J shed 8 bases, and the junction held 8 bases outside the gene matches. CDR3: CATSRTPGQGSEKLFF. For the CDR3, the DNA is TGTGCCACCAGCAGAACTCCGGGACAGGGGTCCGAAAAACTGTTTTTT.

The chain employs TRBV7-9 and TRBJ2-1; TRBD1 matches 8 bases. After removal of 6 bases from V and 5 bases from J, the junction contained 21 bases not matched to a gene. The CDR3 is 19 amino acids. Germline V lookup: CDR1 SEHNR, CDR2 FQNEAQ (reference sequence). The CDR3 region has the DNA TGTGCCAGCAGACCCCGCATTGGACAGGGACTCATTCAGGACAATGAGCAGTTCTTC. The encoded protein is CASRPRIGQGLIQDNEQFF.

The rearrangement links TRBV6-5 to TRBJ2-7; 9 bases align to TRBD2. In germline, CDR1 is MNHEY, CDR2 SVGAGI. The CDR3 length is 13 residues. V shed 8 bases and J 2 bases; nucleotides not matched to a gene: 4. This CDR3 is CASASGNPYEQYF. The CDR3 nucleotides are TGTGCCAGCGCTAGCGGGAACCCCTACGAGCAGTACTTC.

This clone was counted between two and nine times. The chain has TRBV19 and TRBJ2-7, with a possible D match to TRBD1 (5 bases). The CDR3 runs 14 residues. Trimming stripped 5 bases from V and 0 bases from J, with 11 bases between. Per the germline V gene, CDR1 is LNHDA and CDR2 is SQIVND (reference sequence). The CDR3 DNA reads as TGTGCCAGTAGTGCGTACAGGCTCTCCTACGAGCAGTACTTC. Its protein is CASSAYRLSYEQYF.

The CDR3 sequence is CASSSSSGSYEQYF. In DNA, the CDR3 is TGTGCCAGCAGTTCCTCTAGCGGGAGTTACGAGCAGTACTTC. V and J are TRBV27 and TRBJ2-7; 10 bases line up with TRBD2. The J segment lost 4 bases and the V segment lost 4 bases, leaving 4 bases of the junction unmatched. The germline gives CDR1 MNHEY, CDR2 SMNVEV (reference sequence). The CDR3 consists of 14 residues.

The chain couples TRBV7-9 to TRBJ2-1; 10 bases align to TRBD1. V dropped 5 bases and J dropped 2; count of bases not matched to a gene: 3. The CDR3 totals 15 residues. Germline-derived CDR1 and CDR2 are SEHNR and FQNEAQ (reference sequence). DNA of the CDR3: TGTGCCAGCAGCCACGGACAGGGGGCCTACAATGAGCAGTTCTTC. Its protein product is CASSHGQGAYNEQFF.

CDR3: CASSVAVRTDTQYF. For the CDR3, the DNA is TGTGCCAGCAGCGTTGCGGTTCGGACAGATACGCAGTATTTT. The rearrangement links TRBV9 to TRBJ2-3; no clear D gene. V lost 2 bases to trimming and J lost 3 bases, with 10 bases between them. This CDR3 contains 14 residues. CDR1 SGDLS and CDR2 YYNGEE come from the germline V gene.

The chain has TRBV6-1 and TRBJ1-5; D uncertain. This CDR3 has 13 residues. Germline assignment: CDR1 MNHNS and CDR2 SASEGT. V lost 5 bases and J lost 5, with 10 bases in between. For the CDR3, the DNA is TGTGCCAGCAGTTTGGACTATTATCAGCCCCAGCATTTT. Amino acids: CASSLDYYQPQHF.

This chain uses TRBV7-3 with TRBJ2-3, with TRBD2 identical over 8 bases. Germline CDR1 is SGHTA and CDR2 is FQGTGA. This CDR3 spans 14 amino acids. V lost 4 bases to trimming and J lost 4 bases; unmatched junction nucleotides: 4. CDR3 loop: CASSSGLAPDTQYF. As DNA, the CDR3 is TGTGCCAGCAGCTCCGGACTAGCCCCAGATACGCAGTATTTT. The full variable domain, with the rest looked up from reference TRBV7-3 and TRBJ2-3, is GAGVSQTPSNKVTEKGKYVELRCDPISGHTALYWYRQSLGQGPEFLIYFQGTGAADDSGLPNDRFFAVRPEGSVSTLKIQRTERGDSAVYLCASSSGLAPDTQYFGPGTRLTVL.

This clone was observed once. The CDR3 loop is CASTLAGGSYEQYF. For the CDR3, the DNA is TGTGCCAGCACTCTAGCGGGGGGCTCCTACGAGCAGTACTTC. The chain combines TRBV7-2 with TRBJ2-7; 11 bases are a match to TRBD2. Losses at the gene ends were 7 bases for V and 0 bases for J; bases not matched to a gene: 2. Germline V gene data show CDR1 as SGHTA and CDR2 as FQGNSA. The CDR3 consists of 14 residues.